Listed below are T cell receptor beta chains from one sample, sequenced in a study of long-term antiretroviral therapy in people with HIV. Profiled with immunoSEQ multiplex PCR; TCRdb holds only in-frame clones, not every one. The sample shows over 7,000 clones, around 80% of them seen only once. This material consisted of unsorted PBMCs, taken 0.1 years after starting antiretroviral therapy. Every receptor here comes from a man in his forties with HIV. Both conserved end residues are part of each CDR3. D genes are given only for firm matches. Rows may omit the clone size; those that give it use once, few, many or a size class.

V gene,clone size,CDR3 length,J gene,D gene,CDR3 protein,CDR3 DNA
TRBV28,NA,12,TRBJ2-7,NA,CASSLYSYEQYF,TGTGCCAGCAGTTTATATAGCTACGAGCAGTACTTC
TRBV6-1,NA,14,TRBJ2-7,NA,CASSELQGPYEQYF,TGTGCCAGCAGTGAATTGCAGGGTCCCTACGAGCAGTACTTC
TRBV5-6,NA,15,TRBJ2-7,TRBD2,CASSSIIAGAYEQYF,TGTGCCAGCAGCTCAATTATAGCGGGGGCCTACGAGCAGTACTTC
TRBV6-4,NA,13,TRBJ2-1,NA,CASSDGLGTEQFF,TGTGCCAGCAGTGACGGACTAGGGACAGAGCAGTTCTTC
TRBV11-3,NA,13,TRBJ1-6,NA,CASSFGINSPLHF,TGTGCCAGCAGCTTCGGTATCAATTCACCCCTCCACTTT
TRBV7-8,NA,14,TRBJ1-5,NA,CASSLVEGHQPQHF,TGTGCCAGCAGCTTAGTTGAGGGGCATCAGCCCCAGCATTTT
TRBV11-3,NA,15,TRBJ1-5,NA,CASSFGGYSNQPQHF,TGTGCCAGCAGCTTTGGGGGTTATAGCAATCAGCCCCAGCATTTT
TRBV25-1,NA,15,TRBJ1-4,NA,CASSEDSTANEKLFF,TGTGCCAGCAGTGAAGACAGTACGGCTAATGAAAAACTGTTTTTT
TRBV30,NA,14,TRBJ2-6,NA,CAVAEMTGANVLTF,TGTGCTGTCGCAGAAATGACCGGGGCCAACGTCCTGACTTTC
TRBV7-3,NA,16,TRBJ2-2,TRBD2,CASSFYSGANTGELFF,TGTGCCAGCAGCTTTTATAGCGGGGCTAACACCGGGGAGCTGTTTTTT
TRBV10-2,NA,15,TRBJ2-4,TRBD1,CASSAPTGGRDIQYF,TGCGCCAGCAGCGCCCCTACAGGGGGGAGAGACATTCAGTACTTC
TRBV4-1,NA,15,TRBJ1-3,NA,CASSQERSAGNTIYF,TGCGCCAGCAGCCAAGAACGGTCGGCTGGAAACACCATATATTTT
TRBV19,NA,15,TRBJ1-1,TRBD1,CASSMTGGANTEAFF,TGTGCCAGTAGTATGACAGGGGGCGCGAACACTGAAGCTTTCTTT
TRBV5-1,NA,16,TRBJ2-1,TRBD2,CASSPRIAGGYNEQFF,TGCGCCAGCAGCCCCCGAATAGCGGGGGGATACAATGAGCAGTTCTTC
TRBV5-1,NA,13,TRBJ2-3,NA,CASSFLGKDTQYF,TGCGCCAGCAGCTTTTTAGGGAAAGATACGCAGTATTTT
TRBV4-2,NA,16,TRBJ1-5,NA,CASSLVEGFGNQPQHF,TGTGCCAGCAGCCTAGTGGAAGGTTTTGGCAATCAGCCCCAGCATTTT
TRBV7-5,NA,18,TRBJ2-6,NA,CARSLRERKSSGANVLTF,TGTGCCAGAAGCTTAAGGGAACGGAAGAGCTCTGGGGCCAACGTCCTGACTTTC
TRBV10-1,NA,12,TRBJ2-7,NA,CASSDRRGEQYF,TGCGCCAGCAGTGACCGGAGGGGCGAGCAGTACTTC
TRBV6-1,NA,12,TRBJ2-3,NA,CASSVTQDTQYF,TGTGCCAGCAGTGTGACCCAAGATACGCAGTATTTT
TRBV7-9,few,15,TRBJ2-3,NA,CASTPPQLSTDTQYF,TGTGCCAGCACTCCGCCACAGCTTAGCACAGATACGCAGTATTTT
TRBV19,NA,17,TRBJ1-5,TRBD1,CASSILAGGRGNQPQHF,TGTGCCAGTAGTATTTTAGCAGGGGGCCGAGGCAATCAGCCCCAGCATTTT
TRBV11-2,NA,17,TRBJ2-6,NA,CASSLAAGGFGANVLTF,TGTGCCAGCAGCTTGGCGGCAGGGGGGTTCGGGGCCAACGTCCTGACTTTC
TRBV30,NA,13,TRBJ2-2,NA,CAWSPLNTGELFF,TGTGCCTGGAGTCCCCTTAACACCGGGGAGCTGTTTTTT
TRBV19,once,15,TRBJ1-2,TRBD1,CASKRTGYAEDGYTF,TGTGCCAGTAAGAGGACAGGGTACGCCGAGGACGGCTACACCTTC
TRBV11-2,NA,14,TRBJ1-2,TRBD1,CASSPSDRVEGYTF,TGTGCCAGCAGCCCTTCCGACAGGGTGGAGGGCTACACCTTC
TRBV5-1,once,15,TRBJ2-1,NA,CASSLGTPHENEQFF,TGCGCCAGCAGCTTAGGGACACCCCACGAGAATGAGCAGTTCTTC
TRBV4-3,NA,16,TRBJ2-3,NA,CASSQDYGVYTDTQYF,TGCGCCAGCAGCCAAGACTACGGGGTATACACAGATACGCAGTATTTT
TRBV9,NA,16,TRBJ2-1,NA,CASSVITESSYNEQFF,TGTGCCAGCAGCGTAATAACAGAGAGCTCCTACAATGAGCAGTTCTTC
TRBV28,few,15,TRBJ2-7,NA,CASTFETSRIYEQYF,TGTGCCAGCACCTTTGAAACTAGCAGAATCTACGAGCAGTACTTC
TRBV27,NA,16,TRBJ2-1,TRBD1,CASSLETGGAFNEQFF,TGTGCCAGCAGTTTGGAGACAGGGGGCGCCTTCAATGAGCAGTTCTTC
TRBV7-6,NA,12,TRBJ2-7,NA,CASSLVDGEQYF,TGTGCCAGCAGCTTAGTAGATGGCGAGCAGTACTTC
TRBV10-2,few,14,TRBJ2-3,NA,CASTPDTNTDTQYF,TGCGCCAGTACACCTGACACGAACACAGATACGCAGTATTTT
TRBV5-1,NA,17,TRBJ1-3,NA,CASSLSLGSSSGNTIYF,TGCGCCAGCAGCTTGTCTTTGGGTAGTAGCTCTGGAAACACCATATATTTT
TRBV19,NA,15,TRBJ2-7,TRBD1,CASSAGQGPLYEQYF,TGTGCCAGTAGTGCCGGACAGGGCCCTTTGTACGAGCAGTACTTC
TRBV4-1,NA,15,TRBJ1-2,TRBD1,CASSQEKGGGYGYTF,TGCGCCAGCAGCCAAGAAAAAGGGGGCGGCTATGGCTACACCTTC
TRBV30,NA,12,TRBJ2-7,NA,CAWSVQGDEQYF,TGTGCCTGGAGTGTACAAGGGGATGAGCAGTACTTC
TRBV9,NA,13,TRBJ2-7,TRBD1,CASSVGTGEEQYF,TGTGCCAGCAGCGTCGGGACAGGGGAAGAGCAGTACTTC
TRBV4-1,NA,16,TRBJ1-1,NA,CASSQPEWTRNTEAFF,TGCGCCAGCAGCCAACCCGAGTGGACTAGGAACACTGAAGCTTTCTTT
TRBV2,NA,13,TRBJ2-2,TRBD1,CASIDRGAGELFF,TGTGCCAGCATAGACAGGGGGGCCGGGGAGCTGTTTTTT
TRBV5-4,NA,15,TRBJ2-7,TRBD1,CASSPTRQGSGEQYF,TGTGCCAGCAGTCCAACCAGACAGGGGAGTGGGGAGCAGTACTTC
TRBV25-1,NA,15,TRBJ2-2,TRBD1,CASRSGQGAAGELFF,TGTGCCAGTAGATCCGGACAGGGGGCCGCCGGGGAGCTGTTTTTT
TRBV15,NA,15,TRBJ1-5,NA,CATSITGPHRQPQHF,TGTGCCACCAGCATTACGGGGCCTCACAGACAGCCCCAGCATTTT
TRBV15,NA,16,TRBJ2-3,TRBD2,CATSRERGGGTDTQYF,TGTGCCACCAGCAGAGAACGTGGGGGGGGGACAGATACGCAGTATTTT
TRBV27,NA,14,TRBJ2-7,NA,CASSYQGQGYEQYF,TGTGCCAGCAGTTATCAGGGGCAGGGCTACGAGCAGTACTTC
TRBV30,NA,14,TRBJ1-1,NA,CAWLRRGRNTEAFF,TGTGCCTGGCTCCGCAGGGGCCGGAACACTGAAGCTTTCTTT
TRBV9,NA,16,TRBJ2-1,NA,CASSVEQLISYNEQFF,TGTGCCAGCAGCGTAGAGCAGCTGATCTCCTACAATGAGCAGTTCTTC
TRBV14,medium-sized,16,TRBJ1-2,TRBD1,CASSDLGQGAAGGYTF,TGTGCCAGCAGCGATCTAGGACAGGGAGCAGCCGGTGGCTACACCTTC
TRBV13,NA,15,TRBJ1-2,NA,CASSLDQESVNGYTF,TGTGCCAGCAGCTTAGACCAGGAGTCAGTTAATGGCTACACCTTC
TRBV18,few,13,TRBJ2-7,TRBD1,CASSLTGEYEQYF,TGTGCCAGCTCACTTACAGGGGAGTACGAGCAGTACTTC
TRBV6-1,few,15,TRBJ1-1,TRBD1,CASNLLQGSDTEAFF,TGTGCCAGCAACCTTTTACAGGGGAGTGACACTGAAGCTTTCTTT
TRBV7-9,NA,16,TRBJ2-2,NA,CASSLVVTKNTGELFF,TGTGCCAGCAGCTTAGTTGTGACAAAAAACACCGGGGAGCTGTTTTTT
TRBV6-6,NA,14,TRBJ1-3,TRBD1,CASSYGQGANTIYF,TGTGCCAGCAGTTACGGACAGGGGGCGAACACCATATATTTT
TRBV7-9,NA,14,TRBJ1-2,NA,CASSLEGRGHGYTF,TGTGCCAGCAGCTTAGAGGGTCGGGGTCATGGCTACACCTTC